This T cell receptor beta chain was found in a study of T cells in Graves' hyperthyroidism and ophthalmopathy. Enrolled ophthalmopathy patients presented with a Clinical Activity Score of at least 3, a NOSPECS grade of at least 4, and disease duration under 3 months. Not enrolled were patients with uncontrolled infection, other autoimmune disease, pregnancy or lactation. This clonotype was found many times. RNA transcripts gave rise to amplified TCR beta CDR3 regions. A first-round RT-PCR of the TCR CDR3 used the HTBI primer set. TCRdb ran MiXCR on the multiplex PCR reads and lists one entry per CDR3 protein. The sample lists fewer than 400,000 distinct CDR3 sequences; roughly an eighth were seen once. Per the germline V gene, CDR1 is MNHNS and CDR2 is SASEGT. The CDR3 spans 15 residues. Deletions cut 8 bases from V and 2 bases from J, with 15 bases between.

The sample comprised blood. This receptor was taken from a man between 50 and 59 years old with Graves' ophthalmopathy. The chain has TRBV6-1 and TRBJ2-2, with TRBD1 as a possible D gene (5 bases). In nucleotides, the CDR3 is TGTGCCAGCTACCCAGGGCAGGGAAACACCGGGGAGCTGTTTTTT. Its protein is CASYPGQGNTGELFF.